This TCR beta chain comes out of a study of shared clonotypes between healthy human individuals. Broader study findings: Larger estimated richness was generally recorded for naive subsets relative to memory subsets. Among non-shared clonotypes, generation probabilities were lower than among those shared by all four donors. At large depth, rarefaction still showed sorted-subset sequencing to be incomplete.

V shed 6 bases and J 4 bases; nucleotides not matched to a gene: 13. The CDR3 runs 16 residues. Germline V CDR1 and CDR2: SGHVS, FQNEAQ. A note on this clone: The target antigen is unknown.

TCRdb keeps only in-frame clones here, not all; method: immunoSEQ multiplex PCR. This sample carries fewer than 3 million clones, approximately 90% of them seen once, and the ten largest clones take 0.37%. This chain uses TRBV7-8 with TRBJ1-1; 8 bases are shared with TRBD1. The TCR sequence derives from a man in his late teens or twenties in good health. Some clones in this sample may be carry-over from other donors' samples. Sequenced: naive CD4+ T cells from PBMCs. Subset reported: CD45RA+ positively selected. The CDR3 here is CASSSRTGIYVTEAFF. DNA of the CDR3: TGTGCCAGCAGTTCACGGACAGGGATCTATGTCACTGAAGCTTTCTTT.